Listed here are 7 T cell receptor beta chains from one sample, sequenced in a study of blood T cell repertoires in COVID-19. Assay used: immunoSEQ multiplex PCR; TCRdb lists only in-frame clones, some missing. The profile shows 70,000 to 85,000 clones, almost 85% of them singletons. Sample: peripheral blood. All receptors derive from a man older than 75 with acute or convalescent COVID-19.

The chain links TRBV5-1 to TRBJ2-2; 8 bases agree with TRBD1. V was pared by 7 bases and J by 8 bases, with 4 bases of the junction left unmatched. The CDR3 extends over 12 amino acids. Germline assignment: CDR1 SGHRS and CDR2 YFSETQ. The CDR3 DNA reads as TGCGCCAGCGGACAGGGATCTGGGGAGCTGTTTTTT. Translated, it gives CASGQGSGELFF.

This clone was counted a single time. The chain employs TRBV5-1 and TRBJ2-2, with 13 bases that match TRBD2. The ends lost 3 bases at V and 7 bases at J; junction bases unmatched: 9. This CDR3 spans 17 amino acids. Germline V gives CDR1 SGHRS, CDR2 YFSETQ. The CDR3 nucleotides are TGCGCCAGCAGCTCGCTTCCAGGACTAGCGGGGGTCGGGGAGCTGTTTTTT. Protein: CASSSLPGLAGVGELFF. The full variable domain, in which reference TRBV5-1 and TRBJ2-2 provide the parts outside the CDR3, is KAGVTQTPRYLIKTRGQQVTLSCSPISGHRSVSWYQQTPGQGLQFLFEYFSETQRNKGNFPGRFSGRQFSNSRSEMNVSTLELGDSALYLCASSSLPGLAGVGELFFGEGSRLTVL.

This chain joins TRBV5-1 and TRBJ2-3; 8 bases map to TRBD2. The CDR3 extends over 16 amino acids. In germline, CDR1 is SGHRS, CDR2 YFSETQ. J was trimmed by 4 bases and V by 0 bases; bases with no gene match: 7. The CDR3 loop is CASSLVLAGSADTQYF. The DNA of the CDR3 is TGCGCCAGCAGCTTGGTTTTAGCGGGATCAGCAGATACGCAGTATTTT.

V is TRBV28 and J is TRBJ1-1; TRBD1 is a possible D gene (5 bases). Germline values: CDR1 MDHEN, CDR2 SYDVKM. This CDR3 has 13 residues. V gave up 7 bases and J gave up 5 bases, with 14 bases separating them. This CDR3 reads CASNLSGGTEAFF. The CDR3 DNA follows: TGTGCCAGCAACCTCTCCGGGGGAACTGAAGCTTTCTTT.

The J gene is TRBJ2-7, the V gene TRBV5-4; TRBD2 is a possible D gene (6 bases). This CDR3 is 16 amino acids long. Germline V gene lookup returns CDR1 SGHNT and CDR2 YYREEE (reference sequence). The ends were cut back, 4 bases at V and 3 bases at J, with 20 bases in the middle. The CDR3 here is CASSPPATGDNYEQYF. CDR3 in DNA: TGTGCCAGCAGCCCACCCGCGACGGGGGATAACTACGAGCAGTACTTC.

The chain employs TRBV7-9 and TRBJ2-4; D is possibly TRBD1 (5 bases). V was cut by 3 bases and J by 1 base, with 16 bases left in between. CDR1 is SEHNR and CDR2 is FQNEAQ in the germline V gene (reference sequence). CDR3 length: 17 residues. The CDR3: CASSLFLGDVAKNIQYF. Here the CDR3 DNA reads TGTGCCAGCAGCTTGTTTCTAGGGGATGTGGCCAAAAACATTCAGTACTTC.

The V gene is TRBV7-8, the J gene TRBJ2-6; 10 nucleotides line up with TRBD1. CDR1 and CDR2 from the germline V gene are SGHVS and FQNEAQ. The CDR3 runs 14 residues. After removal of 1 base from V and 10 bases from J, the junction contained 1 base not matched to a gene. The CDR3 protein is CASSLEGQGNVLTF. In nucleotides, the CDR3 is TGTGCCAGCAGCTTAGAGGGACAGGGGAACGTCCTGACTTTC.